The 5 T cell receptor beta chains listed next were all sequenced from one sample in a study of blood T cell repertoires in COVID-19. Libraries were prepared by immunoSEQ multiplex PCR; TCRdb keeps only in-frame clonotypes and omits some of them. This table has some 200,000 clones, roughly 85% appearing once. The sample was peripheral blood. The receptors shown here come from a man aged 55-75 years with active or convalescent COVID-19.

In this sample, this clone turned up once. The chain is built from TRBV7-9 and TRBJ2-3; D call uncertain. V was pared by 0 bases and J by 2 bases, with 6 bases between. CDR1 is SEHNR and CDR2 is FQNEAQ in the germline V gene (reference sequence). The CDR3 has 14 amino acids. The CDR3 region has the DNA TGTGCCAGCAGCTTAGCGACTTACACAGATACGCAGTATTTT. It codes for CASSLATYTDTQYF.

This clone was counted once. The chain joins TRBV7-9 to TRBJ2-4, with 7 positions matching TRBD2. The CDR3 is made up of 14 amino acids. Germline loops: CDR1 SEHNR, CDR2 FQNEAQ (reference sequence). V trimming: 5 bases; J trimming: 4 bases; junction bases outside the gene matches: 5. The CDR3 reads CASSPSSGKNIQYF. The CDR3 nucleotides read TGTGCCAGCAGCCCGTCTAGCGGTAAAAACATTCAGTACTTC.

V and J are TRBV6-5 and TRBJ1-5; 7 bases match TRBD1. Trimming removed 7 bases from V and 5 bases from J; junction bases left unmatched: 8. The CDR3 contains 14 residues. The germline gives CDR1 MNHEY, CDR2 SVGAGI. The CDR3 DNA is TGTGCCAGCACCGAACACAGGGGAGATCAGCCCCAGCATTTT. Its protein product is CASTEHRGDQPQHF.

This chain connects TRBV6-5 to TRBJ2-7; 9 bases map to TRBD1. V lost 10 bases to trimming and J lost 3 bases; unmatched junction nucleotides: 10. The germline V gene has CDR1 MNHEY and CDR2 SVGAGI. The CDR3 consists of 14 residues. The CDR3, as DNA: TGTGCCACAAAGGGACAGGGAAGGTTCTACGAGCAGTACTTC. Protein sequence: CATKGQGRFYEQYF.

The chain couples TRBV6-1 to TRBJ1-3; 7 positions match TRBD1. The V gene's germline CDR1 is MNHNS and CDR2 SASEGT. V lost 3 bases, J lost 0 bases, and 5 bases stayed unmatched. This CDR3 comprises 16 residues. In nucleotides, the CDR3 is TGTGCCAGCAGTGAGGGACAGATCAGCTCTGGAAACACCATATATTTT. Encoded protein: CASSEGQISSGNTIYF.